The clone carrying this T cell receptor beta chain was detected only a few times. Its antigen is not identified. In germline, CDR1 is SGHDN, CDR2 FVKESK. The CDR3 loop spans 14 amino acids. V was trimmed by 1 base and J by 5 bases, leaving 11 bases between them. Each CDR3 protein is one row after TCRdb ran MiXCR on the 5' RACE reads. The repertoire holds just over 300,000 distinct CDR3 sequences, with roughly 4% as singletons. This specimen belongs to a study of T cells after yellow fever vaccination. Regarding the study as a whole: Overall, a small share of clonotypes was seen in both CD4 and CD8 compartments.

The input for sequencing was PBMCs, taken on the day of the yellow fever booster vaccination. The sequence came from a man in his late teens or twenties who received the YFV17D yellow fever vaccine. V is TRBV14 and J is TRBJ1-1; D is perhaps TRBD1 (5 bases). CDR3 sequence: CASSQGRQRTEAFF. In nucleotides, the CDR3 is TGTGCCAGCAGCCAAGGGAGACAGAGGACTGAAGCTTTCTTT.